What follows are 7 T cell receptor beta chains derived from one specimen sequenced in a study of beta chain features in type 1 diabetes. Antigens of these TCRs are unknown. cDNA synthesis used the whole RNA isolate, giving expressed TCRB sequences. Measured with immunoSEQ multiplex PCR; TCRdb has only the in-frame clones, and not every one. The sample yields 250,000 or so clones, roughly 22% seen once. Study-level results: Type 1 diabetes patients had TCRB CDR3s that were shorter (moderately but significantly so) in all four CD4+ subsets.

Source material: naive CD4+ T cells from blood. All receptors derive from a woman aged 40 to 55 with type 1 diabetes.

This clone has only a few counts. The chain carries TRBV7-2 and TRBJ1-2; D may be TRBD1 (5 bases). From germline, CDR1 is SGHTA and CDR2 FQGNSA. The CDR3 sequence is 13 residues long. Trimming shortened V by 4 bases and J by 7 bases, and 13 bases separated the two germline ends. The CDR3, as DNA: TGTGCCAGCAGCTCTCCGGGACTTCTTGGCTACACCTTC. Amino acid sequence: CASSSPGLLGYTF.

The chain combines TRBV28 with TRBJ2-5, with TRBD1 matching 7 bases. The trim removed 6 bases at V and 3 bases at J, leaving 7 bases unmatched. Per the germline V gene, CDR1 is MDHEN and CDR2 is SYDVKM. The CDR3 sequence is 14 residues long. CDR3 region: CASRQQGLKETQYF. CDR3 in DNA: TGTGCCAGCAGACAACAGGGGTTGAAAGAGACCCAGTACTTC.

The chain is built from TRBV5-1 and TRBJ2-1; 9 bases agree with TRBD2. J gave up 0 bases and V 0 bases, and 1 base lay outside the gene matches. CDR1 and CDR2 (germline): SGHRS, YFSETQ. This CDR3 has 16 amino acids. CDR3 sequence (DNA): TGCGCCAGCAGCTTGGGAGCGGGGGGCTCCTACAATGAGCAGTTCTTC. Encoded protein: CASSLGAGGSYNEQFF.

The chain couples TRBV7-3 to TRBJ2-1, with D unclear. This CDR3 is 13 amino acids long. Germline CDR1 reads SGHTA; CDR2 reads FQGTGA. Trimming left V 0 bases short and J 9 bases short, with 9 bases between. DNA for the CDR3: TGTGCCAGCAGCTTAACAGGAGCAGTTGAGCAGTTCTTC. Translating gives CASSLTGAVEQFF.

The CDR3 DNA is TGTGCCATCAGGGACAGCGATGGCACTGAAGCTTTCTTT. It yields the protein CAIRDSDGTEAFF. The chain has TRBV10-3 and TRBJ1-1; D might be TRBD1 (6 bases). The CDR3 has 13 residues. V was cut by 6 bases and J by 4 bases, with 12 bases left in between. From germline, CDR1 is ENHRY and CDR2 SYGVKD.

The gene calls are TRBV7-9 and TRBJ2-7; maybe TRBD1 (5 bases). CDR1 is SEHNR and CDR2 is FQNEAQ in the germline V gene (reference sequence). V lost 5 bases and J 4 bases, leaving 12 bases between the germline ends. This CDR3 has 13 amino acids. The CDR3 DNA sequence: TGTGCCAGCAGCCCTTCTGGGGCGTACGAGCAGTACTTC. Its translation: CASSPSGAYEQYF.

This chain links TRBV2 with TRBJ2-3; D is uncertain. V lost 5 bases and J lost 3, with 18 bases in between. The CDR3 is made up of 16 amino acids. Germline V lookup: CDR1 SNHLY, CDR2 FYNNEI. For the CDR3, the DNA is TGTGCCAGCAGTCAAACCGCGGCAGAAGGAACAGATACGCAGTATTTT. The encoded protein is CASSQTAAEGTDTQYF.